This T cell receptor beta chain was sequenced in a study of control samples from healthy donors and cancer patients. Sequencing used immunoSEQ multiplex PCR; TCRdb keeps in-frame clones, though not all of them. In the table there are 130,000 to 150,000 clones, about 91% of which are singletons. This CDR3 is 15 amino acids long. Trimming stripped 1 base from V and 2 bases from J, with 11 bases between. Germline CDR1 SEHNR, CDR2 FQNEAQ (reference sequence). Material for sequencing was blood. This clonotype was obtained from a man between 25 and 39 years old in good health. The chain carries TRBV7-9 and TRBJ1-1, with D perhaps TRBD1 (5 bases). The CDR3: CASSLVAGYNTEAFF. The CDR3 DNA sequence: TGTGCCAGCAGCTTAGTTGCAGGGTATAACACTGAAGCTTTCTTT.